The next 28 T cell receptor beta chains were all read from a single sample in a study of CD8+CD57+ T cells in acquired aplastic anemia. TCR beta VDJ and CDR3 were profiled, and genomic DNA was the template. TCRdb reprocessed the reads via MiXCR and lists one record per CDR3 protein. Of about 190,000 distinct CDR3 sequences in the sample, less than 70% were seen once. The material sequenced was sorted CD4+, CD8+, or CD8+CD57+ T cells (not recorded which) from PBMCs. These receptors originate from a human donor in good health, serving as a control.

This clonotype was observed many times. This chain links TRBV19 with TRBJ1-5, with D possibly TRBD1 on 6 matching bases. The V gene lost 3 bases and the J gene lost 5 bases, with 14 bases spanning the gap. Germline V gene sequence: CDR1 LNHDA, CDR2 SQIVND (reference sequence). CDR3 size: 15 residues. CDR3 sequence: CASSIGGLSYQPQHF. CDR3 sequence (DNA): TGTGCCAGTAGTATTGGGGGGCTCTCGTATCAGCCCCAGCATTTT.

The chain couples TRBV10-1 to TRBJ1-1, with D unclear. V lost 8 bases and J lost 7, with 11 bases in between. Germline assignment: CDR1 WNHNN and CDR2 SYGVQD (reference sequence). The CDR3 runs to 11 residues. CDR3 sequence (DNA): TGCGCCAGCCCCCTTCCCGGTGAAGCTTTCTTT. Its protein product is CASPLPGEAFF.

This chain joins TRBV20-1 and TRBJ2-3; D is possibly TRBD2 (6 bases). Trimming stripped 4 bases from V and 1 base from J, with 12 bases between. CDR1 is DFQATT, CDR2 SNEGSKA, per germline (reference sequence). The CDR3 extends over 14 amino acids. The CDR3 region has the DNA TGCAGTGCTACCGTACCGGGGGGCACAGATACGCAGTATTTT. This translates into CSATVPGGTDTQYF.

This clonotype appeared a few times. The chain carries TRBV20-1 and TRBJ2-7; unclear D gene. Deletions cut 2 bases from V and 6 bases from J, with 23 bases between. Per the germline V gene, CDR1 is DFQATT and CDR2 is SNEGSKA (reference sequence). The CDR3 has 16 residues. The CDR3 is CSARSSGSLRMSEQYF. CDR3 DNA: TGCAGTGCTAGATCGTCGGGCAGTCTAAGGATGAGCGAGCAGTACTTC.

The rearrangement uses TRBV7-9 and TRBJ2-1; maybe TRBD1 (6 bases). The germline gives CDR1 SEHNR, CDR2 FQNEAQ (reference sequence). Trimming cost V 0 bases and J 7 bases, with 19 bases left between them. The CDR3 runs 17 residues. The CDR3: CASSLALLRTGLNEQFF. The CDR3 DNA reads TGTGCCAGCAGCTTAGCGCTTCTCAGAACAGGGCTAAATGAGCAGTTCTTC.

This clonotype was seen at least ten times. The chain has TRBV5-8 and TRBJ2-1; D uncertain. The V and J ends lost 0 bases and 6 bases respectively, with 7 bases between them. The CDR3 contains 13 residues. CDR1 is SGHTS and CDR2 is YDEGEE in the germline V gene. The CDR3 DNA reads as TGTGCCAGCAGCTTGGCGGACCTCAATGAGCAGTTCTTC. Translation: CASSLADLNEQFF.

This chain uses TRBV7-2 with TRBJ2-1; perhaps TRBD1 as D (5 bases). The CDR3 loop spans 12 amino acids. V gave up 5 bases and J gave up 6 bases, with 8 bases separating them. Germline lookup yields CDR1 SGHTA and CDR2 FQGNSA. CDR3 amino acids: CASSPRANEQFF. CDR3 nucleotides: TGTGCCAGCAGCCCCAGGGCCAATGAGCAGTTCTTC. Full variable domain (remainder filled in from reference TRBV7-2 and TRBJ2-1): GAGVSQSPSNKVTEKGKDVELRCDPISGHTALYWYRQSLGQGLEFLIYFQGNSAPDKSGLPSDRFSAERTGGSVSTLTIQRTQQEDSAVYLCASSPRANEQFFGPGTRLTVL.

The chain carries TRBV19 and TRBJ1-2; tentatively, D is TRBD1 (6 bases). The CDR3 contains 13 residues. With 4 bases removed from V and 4 bases from J, the gap between germline ends came to 10 bases. CDR1 and CDR2 (germline): LNHDA, SQIVND (reference sequence). This chain's CDR3 is CASSTGARYGYTF. CDR3 in DNA: TGTGCCAGTAGTACGGGGGCGCGCTATGGCTACACCTTC. Full variable domain (remainder filled in from reference TRBV19 and TRBJ1-2): DGGITQSPKYLFRKEGQNVTLSCEQNLNHDAMYWYRQDPGQGLRLIYYSQIVNDFQKGDIAEGYSVSREKKESFPLTVTSAQKNPTAFYLCASSTGARYGYTFGSGTRLTVV.

The count of this clonotype is one. This sequence joins TRBV5-6 and TRBJ1-6; 7 bases align to TRBD1. The length of the CDR3 is 14 residues. Trimming at V came to 8 bases and at J to 7 bases, leaving 9 bases not matched to a gene. Germline CDR1 is SGHDT and CDR2 is YYEEEE. CDR3 sequence: CASSSTGTNSPLHF. Written as DNA, the CDR3 is TGTGCCAGTAGTTCGACAGGGACCAATTCACCCCTCCACTTT.

The gene calls are TRBV24-1 and TRBJ2-1; weak D call: TRBD2 (6 bases). The V gene's germline CDR1 is KGHDR and CDR2 SFDVKD. The germline V and J ends were trimmed by 9 bases and 3 bases, with 8 bases remaining between them. The CDR3 is 12 amino acids. CDR3 sequence: CATVDYYNEQFF. The CDR3 bases are TGTGCCACCGTGGACTACTACAATGAGCAGTTCTTC.

This clonotype showed up many times. The chain combines TRBV6-2 or TRBV6-3 with TRBJ1-5; 7 bases are shared with TRBD1. Per germline, CDR1 MNHEY and CDR2 SVGEGT. The length of the CDR3 is 15 residues. V gave up 5 bases and J gave up 4 bases; unmatched junction bases: 8. For the CDR3, the DNA is TGTGCCAGCAGTCCCGACAGGGTGTTAAATCAGCCCCAGCATTTT. Its translation: CASSPDRVLNQPQHF.

This clonotype was seen more than once but under ten times. The rearrangement uses TRBV15 and TRBJ2-7; TRBD2 agrees at 7 bases. The CDR3 covers 17 residues. The germline CDR1 and CDR2 sequences are LNHNV and YYDKDF (reference sequence). Unmatched junction bases numbered 8, after V lost 0 bases and J lost 0 bases. CDR3 protein: CATSREGSSGASYEQYF. CDR3 DNA sequence: TGTGCCACCAGCAGAGAAGGTTCTAGCGGCGCCTCCTACGAGCAGTACTTC.

This clonotype was seen repeatedly, ten times or more. The V and J genes are TRBV24-1 and TRBJ2-4; 11 bases map to TRBD2. The V gene end was trimmed by 5 bases and the J gene end by 8 bases; junction bases not matched to a gene: 10. The germline CDR1 and CDR2 sequences are KGHDR and SFDVKD. The CDR3 is 16 residues long. The CDR3 loop is CATSASPSGGKDIQYF. In DNA form, the CDR3 reads TGTGCCACCAGTGCCTCGCCTAGCGGGGGGAAGGACATTCAGTACTTC.

The gene calls are TRBV29-1 and TRBJ1-2; unclear D gene. This CDR3 has 11 residues. V was cut by 8 bases and J by 6 bases, with 13 bases left in between. Germline CDR1 SQVTM, CDR2 ANQGSEA. The CDR3 loop reads CSYTARNGYTF. The CDR3 region has the DNA TGCAGCTACACTGCGAGGAATGGCTACACCTTC.

This chain connects TRBV30 to TRBJ1-2; a weak D match, TRBD1 (5 bases). The CDR3 covers 14 residues. The V gene's germline CDR1 is GTSNPN and CDR2 SVGIG (reference sequence). V was clipped by 5 bases and J by 5 bases, with 18 bases between them. CDR3 amino acids: CAWDSGTGDYGYTF. DNA of the CDR3: TGTGCCTGGGACTCAGGGACGGGGGATTATGGCTACACCTTC.

This clonotype was picked up a small number of times. The rearrangement links TRBV20-1 to TRBJ2-6; 7 bases map to TRBD2. CDR1 DFQATT and CDR2 SNEGSKA come from the germline V gene (reference sequence). The CDR3 sequence is 15 residues long. The V gene end was trimmed by 3 bases and the J gene end by 4 bases; junction bases not matched to a gene: 6. Here the CDR3 DNA reads TGCAGTGCTAGCGGGGGGTACACAGGGGCCAACGTCCTGACTTTC. Translated: CSASGGYTGANVLTF.

The chain carries TRBV15 and TRBJ2-7, with D perhaps given as TRBD1 or TRBD2 (5 bases each). Germline V CDR1 and CDR2: LNHNV, YYDKDF (reference sequence). This CDR3 is 15 amino acids long. Trimming shortened V by 3 bases and J by 6 bases, and 18 bases separated the two germline ends. CDR3 residues: CATSRNRGRLCEQYF. For the CDR3, the DNA is TGTGCCACCAGCAGGAACCGGGGCAGGTTATGCGAGCAGTACTTC.

As regards this clonotype: The germline gene is not matched at one end of the junction; a read error may be the cause. This chain uses TRBV7-9 with TRBJ2-7; D is uncertain. Germline CDR1 reads SEHNR; CDR2 reads FQNEAQ (reference sequence). This CDR3 spans 12 amino acids. Here the CDR3 reads CASSVGFDEQYF. Written as DNA, the CDR3 is TGCGCCAGCAGTGTAGGGTTTGACGAGCAGTACTTC.

This clonotype has at least ten counts. The chain links TRBV9 to TRBJ1-2; 7 bases are shared with TRBD1. There are 15 residues in the CDR3. Looked up from germline, CDR1 is SGDLS and CDR2 is YYNGEE. V was pared by 3 bases and J by 8 bases, with 13 bases of the junction left unmatched. CDR3 sequence reads: CASSEKGQAGVGYTF. The CDR3 coding sequence is TGTGCCAGCAGCGAGAAAGGACAGGCTGGGGTAGGCTACACCTTC.

A word on this clonotype: Being one base from a much bigger clone, this may be a read error. J is TRBJ2-5 and V is TRBV9; 13 bases align to TRBD2. This CDR3 contains 18 residues. V was pared by 5 bases and J by 0 bases, with 10 bases of the junction left unmatched. Germline CDR1 reads SGDLS; CDR2 reads YYNGEE. For the CDR3, the DNA is TGTGCCAGCAGTCGGCGGGGGACTAGCGGGGAGTACCAAGAGACCCAGTACTTC. The encoded protein is CASSRRGTSGEYQETQYF.

J is TRBJ1-2 and V is TRBV20-1; TRBD1 matches at 10 bases. V was pared by 2 bases and J by 3 bases, with 9 bases of the junction left unmatched. The CDR3 consists of 16 residues. Germline-derived CDR1 and CDR2 are DFQATT and SNEGSKA (reference sequence). The CDR3 DNA reads as TGCAGTGCTAGAACCGGGACAGGGGCATGGTACTATGGCTACACCTTC. It is translated as CSARTGTGAWYYGYTF.

This chain uses TRBV7-9 with TRBJ2-6; D ambiguous. CDR1 is SEHNR and CDR2 is FQNEAQ in the germline V gene (reference sequence). The CDR3 totals 15 residues. Trimming pared 0 bases from V and 0 bases from J, leaving 3 bases between. The CDR3 is CASSLASSGANVLTF. In DNA form, the CDR3 reads TGTGCCAGCAGCTTAGCTTCCTCTGGGGCCAACGTCCTGACTTTC. Filled out from reference TRBV7-9 and TRBJ2-6, the complete variable domain reads DTGVSQNPRHKITKRGQNVTFRCDPISEHNRLYWYRQTLGQGPEFLTYFQNEAQLEKSRLLSDRFSAERPKGSFSTLEIQRTEQGDSAMYLCASSLASSGANVLTFGAGSRLTVL.

This clonotype has at least ten counts. This sequence joins TRBV9 and TRBJ2-5; D is possibly TRBD1 (6 bases). The V end lost 3 bases, the J end lost 4 bases, and 7 bases lay between the germline ends. Germline V lookup: CDR1 SGDLS, CDR2 YYNGEE. The CDR3 covers 12 residues. The CDR3 is CASSARGETQYF. The CDR3 DNA is TGTGCCAGCAGCGCCAGGGGAGAGACCCAGTACTTC.

The chain joins TRBV25-1 to TRBJ2-6; D perhaps matches TRBD2 (5 bases). Trimming took off 0 bases at V and 0 bases at J, with 15 bases between the two ends. The CDR3 is made up of 19 amino acids. Germline V gene lookup returns CDR1 MGHDK and CDR2 SYGVNS. CDR3 sequence (DNA): TGTGCCAGCAGTGAATATGAAGAGGGAAAGGCCTCTGGGGCCAACGTCCTGACTTTC. It yields the protein CASSEYEEGKASGANVLTF.

This clonotype has a single count. The gene calls are TRBV2 and TRBJ2-6; 8 nucleotides agree with TRBD2. This CDR3 has 16 amino acids. Germline lookup yields CDR1 SNHLY and CDR2 FYNNEI. Trimming removed 4 bases from V and 2 bases from J; junction bases left unmatched: 4. The CDR3 DNA follows: TGTGCCAGCAGTGTTAGCGGGGTTACTGGGGCCAACGTCCTGACTTTC. This translates into CASSVSGVTGANVLTF.

This clonotype was picked up many times. The chain links TRBV7-2 to TRBJ2-7; D assignment may be TRBD1 or TRBD2 (6 bases each). Germline loops: CDR1 SGHTA, CDR2 FQGNSA. This CDR3 contains 14 residues. Trimming took 2 bases from V and 3 from J, leaving 11 bases between them. The CDR3, as DNA: TGTGCCAGCAGCTTAAAGGAGGGGGGCTACGAGCAGTACTTC. Protein sequence: CASSLKEGGYEQYF.

The V and J genes are TRBV7-2 and TRBJ1-2; tentatively, D is TRBD1 (6 bases). The V gene's germline CDR1 is SGHTA and CDR2 FQGNSA. The CDR3 runs 13 residues. Trimming cost V 6 bases and J 5 bases, with 13 bases left between them. CDR3 amino acids: CASSQQGPYGYTF. The CDR3 region has the DNA TGTGCCAGCAGTCAACAGGGTCCGTATGGCTACACCTTC.

On this clonotype: One junction end does not reproduce the germline sequence, and a read error may be involved. CDR3 protein: CASSLGGGPFPDTQYF. Here the CDR3 DNA reads TGTGCCAGCAGTTTAGGCGGGGGGCCCTTCCCAGATACGCAGTATTTT. This chain connects TRBV10-3 to TRBJ2-3, with TRBD2 matching 8 bases. CDR1 and CDR2 from the germline V gene are ENHRY and SYGVKD. The CDR3 is 16 residues long.